The source of this TCR beta chain is a study of shared clonotypes between healthy human individuals. Findings and limits, study-wide: On the whole, naive subsets had larger estimated richness than memory subsets had. Roughly 5% of naive CD4 clonotypes were common to a handful of donors.

Of note for this clone: What it binds is not known. This same CDR3 is encoded by further DNA sequences in the sample.

This CDR3 is 14 amino acids long. Trimming cost V 3 bases and J 0 bases, with 9 bases left between them. CDR1 is LGHNA and CDR2 is YSLEER in the germline V gene. Genomic DNA belonging to each subset was distributed in equal measure over several immunoSEQ plates. The method was immunoSEQ multiplex PCR; TCRdb's version includes in-frame clones alone and lacks a portion of them. Of some 2,400,000 clones in the sample, 95% were seen once. The TCR was taken from a man aged 18 to 29 in good health. Sequenced input: naive CD4+ T cells sorted from blood. Subset in this sample: CD45RA+ positively selected. The chain carries TRBV4-3 and TRBJ2-7; D not resolved. The CDR3 here is CASSQGRSSYEQYF. The CDR3 DNA is TGCGCCAGCAGCCAGGGCCGGAGCTCCTACGAGCAGTACTTC.